In this sample, the clone carrying this T cell receptor (beta chain) turned up a few times. Its specificity is not known. The source of the sample is a study of early T cells in non-severe SARS-CoV-2 infection. Turning to the study itself: Sequenced bulk RNA came from whole blood that was unsorted, and chains were unpaired.

Points from the study as a whole: Matching against VDJdb likely underestimated virus-specific expansions, favoring anti-spike CD8.

V was shortened by 3 bases and J by 6 bases, with 2 bases between the two germline ends. The CDR3 runs 9 residues. Germline CDR1 and CDR2: DFQATT and SNEGSKA (reference sequence). The TCR library protocol was used to attach unique molecular identifiers. These identifiers were attached to individual cDNA molecules. TCRdb analysed the 5' RACE reads with MiXCR anew, one entry per CDR3 protein. The sample carries approximately 99,000 distinct CDR3 sequences, 12% recorded once. The sequenced material came from whole blood. This clonotype was sampled from an adult who was a healthcare worker with PCR-confirmed SARS-CoV-2 infection or an uninfected control (not recorded which). This sequence joins TRBV20-1 and TRBJ2-5; D is unclear. As DNA, the CDR3 is TGCAGTGCTAGCCAGACCCAGTACTTC. Translated: CSASQTQYF.